The entry below gives a single T cell receptor beta chain sequence along with its context. Preparation of the TCRbeta library used unique molecular identifiers. One entry per CDR3 protein results from TCRdb running MiXCR on the PCR reads. This sample has some 490,000 distinct CDR3 sequences, with under 15% found just once. This sample is drawn from a study of T-cell reconstitution after alpha-beta-depleted transplantation in children. The junction had 12 bases not matched to a gene; V was cut back by 6 bases and J by 5 bases. The length of the CDR3 is 16 residues. CDR1 and CDR2 from the germline V gene are MNHNS and SASEGT.

The gene calls are TRBV6-1 and TRBJ1-5; 8 positions match TRBD1. The source of this sequence is a human donor who donated a stem cell graft to a child with combined immunodeficiency. The starting material was PBMCs from the stem cell graft donor, obtained from the stem cell graft. CDR3 nucleotide sequence: TGTGCCAGCAGGACTTTGGGACAGGCGAGAGATCAGCCCCAGCATTTT. Translated, it gives CASRTLGQARDQPQHF.